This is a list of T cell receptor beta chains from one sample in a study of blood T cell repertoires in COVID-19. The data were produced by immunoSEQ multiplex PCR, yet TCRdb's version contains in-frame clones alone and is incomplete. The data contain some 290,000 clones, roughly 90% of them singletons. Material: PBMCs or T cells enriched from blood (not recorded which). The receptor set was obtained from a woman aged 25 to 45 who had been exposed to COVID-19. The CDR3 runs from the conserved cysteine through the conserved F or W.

CDR3 protein: CSVEGQLNTEAFF
V gene: TRBV29-1
J gene: TRBJ1-1
CDR3 length: 13

CDR3 protein: CASSLDRGPQHF
V gene: TRBV5-4
J gene: TRBJ1-5
CDR3 length: 12

CDR3 protein: CASSLKGQIYNSPLHF
V gene: TRBV5-1
J gene: TRBJ1-6
CDR3 length: 16

CDR3 protein: CASSTQGGIGNTIYF
V gene: TRBV19
J gene: TRBJ1-3
CDR3 length: 15

CDR3 protein: CASSLRTGQGIYGYTF
V gene: TRBV7-6
J gene: TRBJ1-2
CDR3 length: 16

CDR3 protein: CASSRIGDRPYEQYF
V gene: TRBV5-4
J gene: TRBJ2-7
CDR3 length: 15

CDR3 protein: CASSYPSGGDMYF
V gene: TRBV6-2/TRBV6-3
J gene: TRBJ2-7
CDR3 length: 13

CDR3 protein: CASSPRSGETQYF
V gene: TRBV5-1
J gene: TRBJ2-5
CDR3 length: 13

CDR3 protein: CASSLDPHSYGYTF
V gene: TRBV5-1
J gene: TRBJ1-2
CDR3 length: 14

CDR3 protein: CASSLGTEHGYTF
V gene: TRBV5-6
J gene: TRBJ1-2
CDR3 length: 13

CDR3 protein: CASSVGAGPVYEQYF
V gene: TRBV9
J gene: TRBJ2-7
CDR3 length: 15

CDR3 protein: CASSRTGRGAFF
V gene: TRBV6-5
J gene: TRBJ1-1
CDR3 length: 12

CDR3 protein: CASSIRTGGQDSPLHF
V gene: TRBV19
J gene: TRBJ1-6
CDR3 length: 16

CDR3 protein: CASSPGGGGPMREKLFF
V gene: TRBV6-6
J gene: TRBJ1-4
CDR3 length: 17

CDR3 protein: CASSRRTSGVSTDTQYF
V gene: TRBV7-2
J gene: TRBJ2-3
CDR3 length: 17

CDR3 protein: CASSYSWAQAGKLFF
V gene: TRBV6-5
J gene: TRBJ1-4
CDR3 length: 15

CDR3 protein: CSVDLGQGPQGQYF
V gene: TRBV29-1
J gene: TRBJ2-7
CDR3 length: 14

CDR3 protein: CASSGGGGGSNQPQHF
V gene: TRBV2
J gene: TRBJ1-5
CDR3 length: 16

CDR3 protein: CASRPLPGSEGSGYTF
V gene: TRBV5-4
J gene: TRBJ1-2
CDR3 length: 16

CDR3 protein: CASSPGMGFYDYGYTF
V gene: TRBV7-9
J gene: TRBJ1-2
CDR3 length: 16

CDR3 protein: CASSQLDRGPTDTQYF
V gene: TRBV3-1/TRBV3-2
J gene: TRBJ2-3
CDR3 length: 16

CDR3 protein: CASSLRGQATGELFF
V gene: TRBV5-1
J gene: TRBJ2-2
CDR3 length: 15

CDR3 protein: CASSDDRGTGNTIYF
V gene: TRBV9
J gene: TRBJ1-3
CDR3 length: 15

CDR3 protein: CASSHRGGLLTEAFF
V gene: TRBV4-2
J gene: TRBJ1-1
CDR3 length: 15

CDR3 protein: CASSYPGQSNEKLFF
V gene: TRBV7-9
J gene: TRBJ1-4
CDR3 length: 15

CDR3 protein: CASSERGRGTEAFF
V gene: TRBV2
J gene: TRBJ1-1
CDR3 length: 14

CDR3 protein: CASRQNSLSTGNTIYF
V gene: TRBV27
J gene: TRBJ1-3
CDR3 length: 16

CDR3 protein: CASSETHNQDRYSYEQYF
V gene: TRBV10-1
J gene: TRBJ2-7
CDR3 length: 18

CDR3 protein: CASSLESGNTIYF
V gene: TRBV6-2/TRBV6-3
J gene: TRBJ1-3
CDR3 length: 13

CDR3 protein: CASSQAGTDTQYF
V gene: TRBV4-1
J gene: TRBJ2-3
CDR3 length: 13

CDR3 protein: CASSQEAGGEFDTQYF
V gene: TRBV3-1/TRBV3-2
J gene: TRBJ2-3
CDR3 length: 16

CDR3 protein: CASSDGERGGETQYF
V gene: TRBV2
J gene: TRBJ2-5
CDR3 length: 15

CDR3 protein: CASTDRVNEKLFF
V gene: TRBV3-1/TRBV3-2
J gene: TRBJ1-4
CDR3 length: 13

CDR3 protein: CASSARGLAGGSSYNEQFF
V gene: TRBV11-2
J gene: TRBJ2-1
CDR3 length: 19

CDR3 protein: CASSLGGAPETQYF
V gene: TRBV5-6
J gene: TRBJ2-5
CDR3 length: 14

CDR3 protein: CASSRVIYGQPQHF
V gene: TRBV27
J gene: TRBJ1-5
CDR3 length: 14

CDR3 protein: CASSEAWDSVGSEAFF
V gene: TRBV2
J gene: TRBJ1-1
CDR3 length: 16

CDR3 protein: CASTADNTEAFF
V gene: TRBV2
J gene: TRBJ1-1
CDR3 length: 12

CDR3 protein: CASSLAAGRGETQYF
V gene: TRBV5-1
J gene: TRBJ2-5
CDR3 length: 15

CDR3 protein: CASSPTRLAGTDTQYF
V gene: TRBV18
J gene: TRBJ2-3
CDR3 length: 16

CDR3 protein: CASSQGQTGDTQYF
V gene: TRBV5-8
J gene: TRBJ2-3
CDR3 length: 14

CDR3 protein: CASSLSRGRTEAFF
V gene: TRBV5-1
J gene: TRBJ1-1
CDR3 length: 14

CDR3 protein: CASSHPYSDRSYGYTF
V gene: TRBV4-1
J gene: TRBJ1-2
CDR3 length: 16

CDR3 protein: CASSLTGHLTDGYTF
V gene: TRBV5-1
J gene: TRBJ1-2
CDR3 length: 15

CDR3 protein: CASSLGDRALLEEVQHF
V gene: TRBV5-1
J gene: TRBJ1-5
CDR3 length: 17

CDR3 protein: CAISRGGAGTGELFF
V gene: TRBV10-3
J gene: TRBJ2-2
CDR3 length: 15

CDR3 protein: CASSLEGRGHYEQYF
V gene: TRBV5-1
J gene: TRBJ2-7
CDR3 length: 15

CDR3 protein: CASSYQENSPLHF
V gene: TRBV6-2/TRBV6-3
J gene: TRBJ1-6
CDR3 length: 13

CDR3 protein: CASRITVTGRDTQYF
V gene: TRBV2
J gene: TRBJ2-3
CDR3 length: 15

CDR3 protein: CASSGVRGEIYNEQFF
V gene: TRBV5-8
J gene: TRBJ2-1
CDR3 length: 16

CDR3 protein: CASSYGQGPNYGYTF
V gene: TRBV6-6
J gene: TRBJ1-2
CDR3 length: 15

CDR3 protein: CASSGDGGLSSYEQYF
V gene: TRBV9
J gene: TRBJ2-7
CDR3 length: 16

CDR3 protein: CASSFGQLEAFF
V gene: TRBV2
J gene: TRBJ1-1
CDR3 length: 12